The 32 T cell receptor beta chains reported below all come from one sample, sequenced in a study of CD8 T cells in Susac syndrome. Reverse transcription used about 0.45 to 1 ug RNA and random hexamers. A single record per CDR3 protein comes from TCRdb applying MiXCR to the immunoSEQ multiplex PCR reads. The sample yields approximately 230,000 distinct CDR3 sequences, about 93% seen once. The source material was CD4+ T cells from PBMCs. The source is a human donor with multiple sclerosis.

The chain joins TRBV5-1 to TRBJ1-1; possible D gene TRBD1, 6 bases. There are 14 residues in the CDR3. CDR1 and CDR2 from the germline V gene are SGHRS and YFSETQ. Trimming left V 4 bases short and J 1 base short, with 11 bases between. In nucleotides, the CDR3 is TGCGCCAGCAGCCCCCAGGGGTGGAACACTGAAGCTTTCTTT. Translating gives CASSPQGWNTEAFF. The whole variable domain, filled in from reference TRBV5-1 and TRBJ1-1, reads KAGVTQTPRYLIKTRGQQVTLSCSPISGHRSVSWYQQTPGQGLQFLFEYFSETQRNKGNFPGRFSGRQFSNSRSEMNVSTLELGDSALYLCASSPQGWNTEAFFGQGTRLTVV.

The chain joins TRBV12-3 or TRBV12-4 to TRBJ1-5, with no clear D. With 8 bases removed from V and 7 bases from J, the gap between germline ends came to 12 bases. CDR3 length: 12 amino acids. CDR3 residues: CASSTSGQPQHF. The CDR3 DNA reads TGTGCCAGCTCCACTTCCGGCCAGCCCCAGCATTTT.

V is TRBV12-3 or TRBV12-4 and J is TRBJ2-3; D uncertain. V was trimmed by 6 bases and J by 1 base, leaving 20 bases between them. CDR3 length equals 17 residues. The CDR3 sequence: CASSHPQLKPRTDTQYF. As DNA, the CDR3 is TGTGCCAGCAGCCACCCCCAGCTCAAGCCCCGCACAGATACGCAGTATTTT.

This chain uses TRBV7-8 with TRBJ2-1; D ambiguous. This CDR3 is 15 amino acids long. The germline V gene encodes CDR1 SGHVS and CDR2 FQNEAQ. The ends were cut back, 5 bases at V and 0 bases at J, with 11 bases in the middle. CDR3 DNA sequence: TGTGCCAGCAGCCTAACCGTGAGCTCCTACAATGAGCAGTTCTTC. Translated, it gives CASSLTVSSYNEQFF.

The chain joins TRBV5-1 to TRBJ1-1, with D possibly TRBD1 on 6 matching bases. Germline values: CDR1 SGHRS, CDR2 YFSETQ. CDR3 length: 15 residues. The germline V and J ends were trimmed by 3 bases and 5 bases, with 17 bases remaining between them. The CDR3 loop is CASSSLGVGTTEAFF. CDR3 nucleotides: TGCGCCAGCAGCTCACTAGGGGTTGGGACAACTGAAGCTTTCTTT.

The V call is TRBV28, the J call TRBJ2-7; unclear D gene. CDR3 length: 11 residues. V dropped 3 bases and J dropped 4 bases, with 4 bases sitting between them. The V gene's germline CDR1 is MDHEN and CDR2 SYDVKM. The CDR3 sequence is CASSFRYEQYF. As DNA, the CDR3 is TGTGCCAGCAGTTTTCGATACGAGCAGTACTTC.

The chain links TRBV20-1 to TRBJ1-2; no firm D call. V was shortened by 1 base and J by 0 bases, with 9 bases between the two germline ends. The germline gives CDR1 DFQATT, CDR2 SNEGSKA (reference sequence). The CDR3 runs to 14 residues. CDR3 in amino acids: CSARAPGSNYGYTF. The CDR3 nucleotides read TGCAGTGCTAGAGCGCCGGGGTCTAACTATGGCTACACCTTC.

V is TRBV6-1 and J is TRBJ1-2; 7 bases line up with TRBD1. CDR3 size: 12 residues. Germline V gene data show CDR1 as MNHNS and CDR2 as SASEGT. V dropped 11 bases and J dropped 3; count of bases not matched to a gene: 6. CDR3 residues: CAVRQGYYGYTF. Here the CDR3 DNA reads TGTGCCGTAAGACAGGGATACTATGGCTACACCTTC.

This sequence joins TRBV15 and TRBJ2-5; 10 bases agree with TRBD1. The CDR3 is 16 amino acids. Per germline, CDR1 LNHNV and CDR2 YYDKDF (reference sequence). V was clipped by 3 bases and J by 1 base; unmatched bases: 5. The CDR3 region has the DNA TGTGCCACCAGCAGGAGGGGGACAGGGGCCCAAGAGACCCAGTACTTC. Residues: CATSRRGTGAQETQYF.

In DNA, the CDR3 is TGCGCCAGCAGCTTAGAGAGGGCGGGGAAAAAACTGTTTTTT. Protein: CASSLERAGKKLFF. The chain recombines TRBV5-1 with TRBJ1-4; D is uncertain. CDR3 size: 14 residues. Germline loops: CDR1 SGHRS, CDR2 YFSETQ. Deletions cut 2 bases from V and 9 bases from J, with 14 bases between. Drawing the rest from reference TRBV5-1 and TRBJ1-4, the complete variable domain is KAGVTQTPRYLIKTRGQQVTLSCSPISGHRSVSWYQQTPGQGLQFLFEYFSETQRNKGNFPGRFSGRQFSNSRSEMNVSTLELGDSALYLCASSLERAGKKLFFGSGTQLSVL.

This chain connects TRBV18 to TRBJ2-4; D possibly corresponds to TRBD2 (5 bases). The CDR3 is 13 amino acids. Trimming took off 3 bases at V and 8 bases at J, with 11 bases between the two ends. Germline CDR1 is KGHSH and CDR2 is LQKENI. CDR3 sequence: CASSPTGLDIQYF. DNA of the CDR3: TGTGCCAGCTCACCGACCGGACTTGACATTCAGTACTTC.

This clonotype was counted a single time. This chain connects TRBV11-3 to TRBJ2-3, with unresolved D. CDR3 size: 14 residues. The V gene's germline CDR1 is SGHNT and CDR2 YENEEA. The V end was cut by 5 bases, the J end by 1 base, with 10 bases between. In DNA, the CDR3 is TGTGCCAGCAGCGCAATGTGGGGCACAGATACGCAGTATTTT. Residues: CASSAMWGTDTQYF.

The chain joins TRBV7-8 to TRBJ2-2; perhaps TRBD2 as D (5 bases). Deletions cut 5 bases from V and 4 bases from J, with 8 bases between. Germline V gene sequence: CDR1 SGHVS, CDR2 FQNEAQ. The CDR3 has 13 amino acids. The CDR3 loop is CASSPRVTGELFF. The CDR3 DNA sequence: TGTGCCAGCAGCCCGCGGGTCACCGGGGAGCTGTTTTTT.

This rearrangement joins TRBV29-1 to TRBJ1-2; the D gene is possibly TRBD1 (6 bases). Germline lookup yields CDR1 SQVTM and CDR2 ANQGSEA. V shed 4 bases and J shed 5 bases, with 23 bases lying between them. CDR3 length: 16 amino acids. CDR3 sequence (DNA): TGCAGCGTTGGTCTTGCCGAGGGGGGTAATAGGTATGGCTACACCTTC. Encoded protein: CSVGLAEGGNRYGYTF. Together with reference TRBV29-1 and TRBJ1-2, the CDR3 gives the full variable domain: SAVISQKPSRDICQRGTSLTIQCQVDSQVTMMFWYRQQPGQSLTLIATANQGSEATYESGFVIDKFPISRPNLTFSTLTVSNMSPEDSSIYLCSVGLAEGGNRYGYTFGSGTRLTVV.

The chain is built from TRBV5-1 and TRBJ2-7; perhaps TRBD1 as D (5 bases). The CDR3 totals 14 residues. CDR1 SGHRS and CDR2 YFSETQ come from the germline V gene. V lost 0 bases, J lost 3 bases, and 10 bases lay in between. The CDR3 bases are TGCGCCAGCAGCTTGGGACAGCTCCGCTACGAGCAGTACTTC. This gives the protein CASSLGQLRYEQYF.

This chain uses TRBV12-3 or TRBV12-4 with TRBJ1-1; D gene unclear. V shed 0 bases and J shed 5 bases, with 7 bases lying between them. The CDR3 spans 13 residues. In DNA, the CDR3 is TGTGCCAGCAGTTTAGCGCCCAAGACTGAAGCTTTCTTT. This codes for CASSLAPKTEAFF.

The J gene is TRBJ2-5, the V gene TRBV24-1, with unresolved D. Germline V gives CDR1 KGHDR, CDR2 SFDVKD. The CDR3 covers 15 residues. V lost 8 bases, J lost 1 base, and 16 bases lay in between. The CDR3 loop reads CATTTTPTLQETQYF. The CDR3 nucleotides read TGTGCCACCACCACAACTCCTACCCTCCAAGAGACCCAGTACTTC.

The gene calls are TRBV19 and TRBJ2-3, with D maybe TRBD1 (6 bases). Germline CDR1 LNHDA, CDR2 SQIVND (reference sequence). The V and J ends lost 0 bases and 0 bases respectively, with 10 bases between them. The CDR3 consists of 16 residues. CDR3: CASSIEDSASTDTQYF. Here the CDR3 DNA reads TGTGCCAGTAGTATAGAGGACAGCGCTAGCACAGATACGCAGTATTTT.

The CDR3 spells CASSPPRSTNEKLFF. The CDR3 coding sequence is TGTGCCAGCAGCCCTCCCCGCTCAACTAATGAAAAACTGTTTTTT. The chain combines TRBV11-2 with TRBJ1-4; D not resolved. CDR3 length: 15 residues. Germline-derived CDR1 and CDR2 are SGHAT and FQNNGV. Trimming stripped 5 bases from V and 0 bases from J, with 10 bases between.

J is TRBJ2-3 and V is TRBV20-1, with TRBD1 identical over 12 bases. The V gene end was trimmed by 3 bases and the J gene end by 5 bases; junction bases not matched to a gene: 6. CDR3 length: 15 residues. Germline CDR1 and CDR2: DFQATT and SNEGSKA (reference sequence). The CDR3 region is CSASLGQGAVDTQYF. Here the CDR3 DNA reads TGCAGTGCTAGTTTGGGACAGGGGGCTGTAGATACGCAGTATTTT.

The rearrangement uses TRBV11-2 and TRBJ2-7; tentatively, D is TRBD1 (6 bases). Germline assignment: CDR1 SGHAT and CDR2 FQNNGV. Deletions cut 4 bases from V and 6 bases from J, with 13 bases between. This CDR3 is built from 13 residues. The CDR3 protein is CASSSQGQSEQYF. CDR3 bases: TGTGCCAGCAGCTCCCAAGGACAGAGCGAGCAGTACTTC.

The chain joins TRBV6-4 to TRBJ1-1, with no clear D. V gave up 5 bases and J gave up 0 bases, with 7 bases separating them. Looked up from germline, CDR1 is MRHNA and CDR2 is SNTAGT. This CDR3 contains 13 residues. The CDR3 DNA reads as TGTGCCAGCAGTATCGCTCTGAACACTGAAGCTTTCTTT. This translates into CASSIALNTEAFF.

The chain employs TRBV3-1 and TRBJ2-2, with 7 bases aligning to TRBD1. CDR3 size: 17 residues. Per the germline V gene, CDR1 is LGHDT and CDR2 is YNNKEL (reference sequence). V dropped 0 bases and J dropped 3; count of bases not matched to a gene: 7. CDR3 region: CASSQERGQIDTGELFF. As DNA, the CDR3 is TGTGCCAGCAGCCAAGAGAGGGGGCAAATCGACACCGGGGAGCTGTTTTTT.

J is TRBJ1-3 and V is TRBV19, with D uncertain. CDR1 is LNHDA and CDR2 is SQIVND in the germline V gene (reference sequence). The CDR3 has 14 residues. The ends were cut back, 3 bases at V and 6 bases at J, with 12 bases in the middle. Here the CDR3 reads CASSIGEWENTIYF. For the CDR3, the DNA is TGTGCCAGTAGTATCGGGGAGTGGGAAAACACCATATATTTT. Drawing the rest from reference TRBV19 and TRBJ1-3, the complete variable domain is DGGITQSPKYLFRKEGQNVTLSCEQNLNHDAMYWYRQDPGQGLRLIYYSQIVNDFQKGDIAEGYSVSREKKESFPLTVTSAQKNPTAFYLCASSIGEWENTIYFGEGSWLTVV.

About this clonotype itself: A junction boundary mismatches the germline segment, possibly from a read error. The chain has TRBV11-2 and TRBJ2-7; D is perhaps TRBD1 (6 bases). The CDR3 is 12 amino acids. Per the germline V gene, CDR1 is SGHAT and CDR2 is FQNNGV. The CDR3 protein is CASSPGTPRGNF. For the CDR3, the DNA is TGTGCCAGCAGCCCAGGGACACCGAGAGGGAACTTC.

This chain uses TRBV5-6 with TRBJ1-2; D not resolved. The V gene's germline CDR1 is SGHDT and CDR2 YYEEEE. CDR3 length equals 17 residues. V dropped 3 bases and J dropped 1 base, with 19 bases sitting between them. The DNA of the CDR3 is TGTGCCAGCAGCTACCGACAACTACCTCAGAGTAACTATGGCTACACCTTC. Its protein is CASSYRQLPQSNYGYTF.

The rearrangement uses TRBV5-4 and TRBJ1-2; D ambiguous. Per the germline V gene, CDR1 is SGHNT and CDR2 is YYREEE (reference sequence). Trimming shortened V by 4 bases and J by 4 bases, and 17 bases separated the two germline ends. The CDR3 runs to 15 residues. CDR3 in amino acids: CASSPDIEALYGYTF. CDR3 DNA: TGTGCCAGCAGCCCAGACATCGAGGCACTCTATGGCTACACCTTC.

This chain links TRBV5-1 with TRBJ2-3; D may be TRBD1 (5 bases). Between the trimmed V and J ends, which lost 2 bases and 6 bases, there was a span of 16 bases. The CDR3 covers 15 residues. Germline assignment: CDR1 SGHRS and CDR2 YFSETQ. The CDR3 is CASSFEDTQADTQYF. DNA for the CDR3: TGCGCCAGCAGCTTCGAGGACACTCAGGCGGATACGCAGTATTTT.

The chain recombines TRBV6-5 with TRBJ2-7; D is possibly TRBD2 (5 bases). The CDR3 has 12 amino acids. Per germline, CDR1 MNHEY and CDR2 SVGAGI. V lost 4 bases and J lost 8, with 12 bases in between. The CDR3 loop is CASSSHLGKQYV. CDR3 sequence (DNA): TGTGCCAGCAGTTCACATCTCGGGAAGCAGTACGTC.

On this clonotype: One end of the junction fails to match germline, which may point to a read error. V usage is TRBV5-4 and J usage is TRBJ2-5, with a tentative D call TRBD2 (5 bases). Germline V CDR1 and CDR2: SGHNT, YYREEE (reference sequence). This CDR3 spans 15 amino acids. In DNA, the CDR3 is TGTGCCAGCAGTTTGGGGAGAGACCATCGGGAGACCCAGTACTTC. Translation: CASSLGRDHRETQYF.

The gene calls are TRBV5-6 and TRBJ1-2, with a weak D call TRBD1 (5 bases). The germline V and J ends were trimmed by 3 bases and 4 bases, with 13 bases remaining between them. The CDR3 loop spans 14 amino acids. CDR1 and CDR2 (germline): SGHDT, YYEEEE. CDR3 DNA: TGTGCCAGCAGCTCTCTGGGGCTGATCTATGGCTACACCTTC. Residues: CASSSLGLIYGYTF.

The rearrangement uses TRBV28 and TRBJ2-3, with 8 bases that match TRBD2. V lost 5 bases to trimming and J lost 0 bases; unmatched junction nucleotides: 7. Germline values: CDR1 MDHEN, CDR2 SYDVKM. The CDR3 runs 16 residues. CDR3 coding DNA: TGTGCCAGCAGTCCTCACGGGGGGGGTAGCACAGATACGCAGTATTTT. Translated: CASSPHGGGSTDTQYF.